Sequencing of this T cell receptor (beta chain) was carried out in a study of blood T cells in healthy people across ages. Turning to the study itself: Researchers report that template switching captured about one barcoded beta molecule per two T cells.

Next came a second PCR, run for roughly 6 to 11 cycles, which used a sample-barcoded 5' primer along with a J-beta primer mix. A single record per CDR3 protein comes from TCRdb applying MiXCR to the 5' RACE reads. Found here are more than 550,000 distinct CDR3 sequences, 22% of them singletons; the top ten hold roughly a fifth. A word on this clonotype: Its specificity is not known. A read error may account for a junction end that differs from germline.

Study findings and constraints: Expanded clonotype shifts may have been confounded, as the donors had an unknown CMV status. Both higher diversity and more naive CD4+ cells marked long-lived donors when set against aged donors.

Sequenced input: blood. This receptor was identified in a man aged 65-85 years in good health.

Here the CDR3 DNA reads TGCAGCGTTGGGTGGGGCTCCTACGATGAGCAGTTCTTC. It specifies CSVGWGSYDEQFF. The genes are TRBV29-1 and TRBJ2-1; TRBD1 might be the D (5 bases). The CDR3 loop spans 13 amino acids. Germline V CDR1 and CDR2: SQVTM, ANQGSEA.